The T cell receptor beta chain described here comes from a study of shared clonotypes between healthy human individuals. Overall study context: Researchers assigned three CD4 naive, three CD4 memory, two CD8 naive and one CD8 memory plate to each donor. Notes on the study in general: Non-shared clonotypes had lower generation probabilities than those shared by all four donors.

Of note for this clone: Its antigen is as yet unknown.

Naivety among CD8 cells was defined by CD45RO negativity and positive CCR7 selection, thereby excluding terminally differentiated effector memory CD45RA+ cells. The DNA input per sorted-subset replicate PCR was 200 ng, corresponding to 28,000 or so T cell genomes. The method was immunoSEQ multiplex PCR; TCRdb's version includes in-frame clones alone and lacks a portion of them. The repertoire holds about 2 million clones, just under 95% seen once, with less than 1.5% in the top ten. The specimen was naive CD8+ T cells sorted from blood. The clonotype originates from a man aged 18-30 years in good health.

In DNA form, the CDR3 reads TGTGCCAGCAGTGAACGGGGCAGCAACTATCACAATGAGCAGTTCTTC. This encodes CASSERGSNYHNEQFF. The rearrangement links TRBV6-1 to TRBJ2-1; D may match TRBD1 or TRBD2 (5 bases each). The V end lost 2 bases, the J end lost 5 bases, and 16 bases lay between the germline ends. The germline V gene encodes CDR1 MNHNS and CDR2 SASEGT. The CDR3 is 16 amino acids.